This T cell receptor (beta chain) was obtained from a study of cytomegalovirus exposure and HLA in healthy donors. General study results and limits: Confirmation was obtained in vitro that a few CMV-associated chains are specific for CMV antigens.

This clone was found a few times. Antigen specificity is unknown. The primer mix had 60 Vbeta and 13 Jbeta primers. Source study methods: Among the unique TCR beta chains that a later analysis counted, about 84 million in all, 10 million to 13 million were shared. Using immunoSEQ multiplex PCR, the repertoire was profiled, and TCRdb retains in-frame clones only, with some absent. Clone size and the V and J calls come from that table; the DNA yielded D and trimming. The data contain roughly 200,000 clones, around four fifths of them singletons. The trim removed 5 bases at V and 7 bases at J, leaving 7 bases unmatched. The CDR3 consists of 14 residues. Germline assignment: CDR1 MGHRA and CDR2 YSYEKL.

The chain links TRBV4-1 to TRBJ2-3, with TRBD1 matching 9 bases. Sequencing was performed on PBMCs. This receptor was taken from an older woman in good health and CMV-seropositive. As DNA, the CDR3 is TGCGCCAGCAGCTCCGGACAGGGGAAATATACGCAGTATTTT. This sequence encodes CASSSGQGKYTQYF.